One sample yielded the 21 T cell receptor beta chains listed below, sequenced in a study of PD-L1 blockade in urothelial cancer. TCRdb's table, derived via immunoSEQ multiplex PCR, lists solely in-frame clones and lacks some. This repertoire shows 41,000 or so clones, 82% found once; its top ten account for more than 15%. Sequences were derived from PBMCs, sampled around atezolizumab (anti-PD-L1) treatment. The receptor source for this set is a man between 60 and 75 years old with urothelial cancer.

The rearrangement uses TRBV15 and TRBJ1-2, with D perhaps matching TRBD1 (6 bases). V shed 0 bases and J shed 8 bases, with 25 bases lying between them. Germline V gene data show CDR1 as LNHNV and CDR2 as YYDKDF (reference sequence). This CDR3 contains 18 residues. As DNA, the CDR3 is TGTGCCACCAGCAGAGATCGGGCGAACAGGGTTTCATTCCTGGGCTACACCTTC. This sequence encodes CATSRDRANRVSFLGYTF. Supplemented by reference TRBV15 and TRBJ1-2, the full variable domain reads DAMVIQNPRYQVTQFGKPVTLSCSQTLNHNVMYWYQQKSSQAPKLLFHYYDKDFNNEADTPDNFQSRRPNTSFCFLDIRSPGLGDTAMYLCATSRDRANRVSFLGYTFGSGTRLTVV.

The V gene is TRBV7-2, the J gene TRBJ2-3, with D possibly TRBD2 on 6 matching bases. Germline CDR1 reads SGHTA; CDR2 reads FQGNSA. There are 15 residues in the CDR3. V gave up 5 bases and J gave up 6 bases, with 18 bases separating them. The CDR3 is CASSRTAGRGDTQYF. The CDR3 DNA reads as TGTGCCAGCAGCCGGACGGCGGGACGGGGGGATACGCAGTATTTT.

The V call is TRBV30, the J call TRBJ1-5, with a possible D match to TRBD1 (6 bases). Germline values: CDR1 GTSNPN, CDR2 SVGIG (reference sequence). Trimming left V 5 bases short and J 3 bases short, with 17 bases between. This CDR3 has 15 residues. CDR3 bases: TGTGCCTGGGGGGCTGGGGGGGCGATCAATCAGCCCCAGCATTTT. It specifies CAWGAGGAINQPQHF. Drawing the rest from reference TRBV30 and TRBJ1-5, the complete variable domain is SQTIHQWPATLVQPVGSPLSLECTVEGTSNPNLYWYRQAAGRGLQLLFYSVGIGQISSEVPQNLSASRPQDRQFILSSKKLLLSDSGFYLCAWGAGGAINQPQHFGDGTRLSIL.

The chain has TRBV11-2 and TRBJ2-7, with D possibly TRBD2 on 5 matching bases. CDR3 length equals 17 residues. Per germline, CDR1 SGHAT and CDR2 FQNNGV. V was shortened by 4 bases and J by 2 bases, with 21 bases between the two germline ends. The CDR3 reads CASSSPQGSRATYEQYF. The DNA of the CDR3 is TGTGCCAGCAGCTCACCTCAAGGGTCGCGGGCGACCTACGAGCAGTACTTC.

The rearrangement uses TRBV5-1 and TRBJ2-1; 10 bases agree with TRBD2. V gave up 4 bases and J gave up 4 bases; unmatched junction bases: 8. Germline CDR1 reads SGHRS; CDR2 reads YFSETQ. The CDR3 has 16 residues. In DNA form, the CDR3 reads TGCGCCAGCAGCGATTTAGCGGGGGGCAGTTACAATGAGCAGTTCTTC. It is translated as CASSDLAGGSYNEQFF.

The J gene is TRBJ1-4, the V gene TRBV27, with D uncertain. The CDR3 sequence is 14 residues long. The V gene's germline CDR1 is MNHEY and CDR2 SMNVEV (reference sequence). The V and J ends lost 6 bases and 0 bases respectively, with 8 bases between them. CDR3 sequence reads: CASRSGSTNEKLFF. CDR3 in DNA: TGTGCCAGCAGATCGGGGTCAACTAATGAAAAACTGTTTTTT.

The J gene is TRBJ1-6, the V gene TRBV14; D perhaps matches TRBD1 (5 bases). This CDR3 region has 13 residues. Trimming cost V 1 base and J 10 bases, with 8 bases left between them. Germline CDR1 and CDR2: SGHDN and FVKESK. The CDR3 coding sequence is TGTGCCAGCAGCCAAGTTCGGGGGTCACCCCTCCACTTT. Translating it yields CASSQVRGSPLHF.

The chain couples TRBV19 to TRBJ2-2, with 9 bases identical to TRBD1. V lost 6 bases to trimming and J lost 3 bases; unmatched junction nucleotides: 5. This CDR3 comprises 15 residues. CDR1 and CDR2 (germline): LNHDA, SQIVND (reference sequence). CDR3 in DNA: TGTGCCAGTAGAACGGGACAGGGTTACACCGGGGAGCTGTTTTTT. Residues: CASRTGQGYTGELFF.

This clone showed up just a few times. V is TRBV28 and J is TRBJ1-2; 11 nucleotides agree with TRBD1. The ends lost 5 bases at V and 6 bases at J; junction bases unmatched: 11. The germline CDR1 and CDR2 sequences are MDHEN and SYDVKM. The CDR3 is 16 amino acids. The CDR3: CASSLPWTGGFNGYTF. DNA for the CDR3: TGTGCCAGCAGTCTTCCCTGGACAGGGGGCTTTAATGGCTACACCTTC.

V and J are TRBV2 and TRBJ1-2; 7 bases are a match to TRBD1. Germline V CDR1 and CDR2: SNHLY, FYNNEI. The CDR3 loop spans 12 amino acids. V shed 8 bases and J 5 bases; nucleotides not matched to a gene: 5. The CDR3, as DNA: TGTGCCAGCGGAGACAGGGAGTATGGCTACACCTTC. Amino acids: CASGDREYGYTF.

The chain has TRBV7-2 and TRBJ1-2, with D possibly being TRBD1 (5 bases). This CDR3 contains 16 residues. The V end lost 6 bases, the J end lost 4 bases, and 21 bases lay between the germline ends. The V gene's germline CDR1 is SGHTA and CDR2 FQGNSA. CDR3 protein: CASSFTGSGATYGYTF. The CDR3 nucleotides are TGTGCCAGCAGTTTTACAGGTTCGGGAGCGACCTATGGCTACACCTTC.

This chain joins TRBV15 and TRBJ2-2; D is uncertain. The CDR3 length is 18 residues. CDR1 and CDR2 from the germline V gene are LNHNV and YYDKDF (reference sequence). V was shortened by 0 bases and J by 3 bases, with 17 bases between the two germline ends. CDR3 nucleotide sequence: TGTGCCACCAGCAGAGATTTTGGGCACCCTTCGGACACCGGGGAGCTGTTTTTT. Protein product: CATSRDFGHPSDTGELFF.

The chain is built from TRBV6-5 and TRBJ1-5; 8 nucleotides line up with TRBD1. The CDR3 length is 13 residues. J gave up 7 bases and V 6 bases, and 5 bases lay outside the gene matches. The germline gives CDR1 MNHEY, CDR2 SVGAGI. The CDR3 sequence is CASSDRGDQPQHF. The CDR3 nucleotides read TGTGCCAGCAGCGACAGGGGCGACCAGCCCCAGCATTTT.

The V gene is TRBV2, the J gene TRBJ2-7, with D perhaps TRBD1 (5 bases). CDR3 length: 12 residues. V lost 2 bases, J lost 6 bases, and 8 bases lay in between. CDR1 is SNHLY, CDR2 FYNNEI, per germline. CDR3 DNA: TGTGCCAGCAGTGAACAGGGTCTCGAGCAGTACTTC. This codes for CASSEQGLEQYF.

The rearrangement links TRBV5-1 to TRBJ1-1; 11 bases are a match to TRBD1. This CDR3 is 14 amino acids long. V was pared by 3 bases and J by 3 bases, with 1 base of the junction left unmatched. Germline values: CDR1 SGHRS, CDR2 YFSETQ. The chain's CDR3 is CASSWTGGHTEAFF. CDR3 bases: TGCGCCAGCAGCTGGACAGGGGGCCACACTGAAGCTTTCTTT.

This sequence joins TRBV9 and TRBJ2-7; 7 nucleotides match TRBD2. The CDR3 runs to 14 residues. Unmatched junction bases numbered 4, after V lost 4 bases and J lost 0 bases. Germline values: CDR1 SGDLS, CDR2 YYNGEE. CDR3 sequence (DNA): TGTGCCAGCAGCTCGACGGGGGGCTCCTACGAGCAGTACTTC. Translated: CASSSTGGSYEQYF.

The chain uses TRBV5-6 and TRBJ2-5; 8 bases are a match to TRBD2. V lost 2 bases, J lost 7 bases, and 7 bases stayed unmatched. CDR3 length: 14 amino acids. Germline V CDR1 and CDR2: SGHDT, YYEEEE. CDR3 DNA: TGTGCCAGCAGCTTTCTTCTAGCGGGCGGGACCCAGTACTTC. Translating gives CASSFLLAGGTQYF. Variable domain in full (rest from reference TRBV5-6 and TRBJ2-5): DAGVTQSPTHLIKTRGQQVTLRCSPKSGHDTVSWYQQALGQGPQFIFQYYEEEERQRGNFPDRFSGHQFPNYSSELNVNALLLGDSALYLCASSFLLAGGTQYFGPGTRLLVL.

This clone was seen a single time. V gene TRBV7-9 combines with J gene TRBJ2-7; D possibly corresponds to TRBD2 (7 bases). Trimming took 5 bases from V and 6 from J, leaving 20 bases between them. The CDR3 is 15 residues long. CDR1 and CDR2 from the germline V gene are SEHNR and FQNEAQ (reference sequence). The CDR3: CASSPNALGGAEQYF. CDR3 coding DNA: TGTGCCAGCAGCCCCAACGCCCTGGGGGGGGCCGAGCAGTACTTC.

This clone has a handful of counts. The V call is TRBV14, the J call TRBJ1-2, with 8 bases fitting TRBD1. Germline V lookup: CDR1 SGHDN, CDR2 FVKESK. V lost 1 base, J lost 5 bases, and 6 bases stayed unmatched. The CDR3 loop spans 15 amino acids. CDR3 coding DNA: TGTGCCAGCAGCCAAGTCCAGGGGGCTGGTTATGGCTACACCTTC. Its protein product is CASSQVQGAGYGYTF. Complete variable domain (other parts from reference TRBV14 and TRBJ1-2): EAGVTQFPSHSVIEKGQTVTLRCDPISGHDNLYWYRRVMGKEIKFLLHFVKESKQDESGMPNNRFLAERTGGTYSTLKVQPAELEDSGVYFCASSQVQGAGYGYTFGSGTRLTVV.

The chain carries TRBV29-1 and TRBJ1-2; 9 bases match TRBD1. The CDR3 is 13 residues long. The V segment lost 4 bases and the J segment 8 bases; nucleotides outside the gene matches: 8. The germline CDR1 and CDR2 sequences are SQVTM and ANQGSEA. The CDR3 nucleotides are TGCAGCGTTGTGCGGGACAGGGAGGGCGGCTACACCTTC. It encodes CSVVRDREGGYTF.

The gene calls are TRBV2 and TRBJ2-2; the D is unclear. This CDR3 is 14 amino acids long. CDR1 SNHLY and CDR2 FYNNEI come from the germline V gene. V dropped 4 bases and J dropped 0 bases, with 6 bases sitting between them. The DNA of the CDR3 is TGTGCCAGCAGTGCTTCTACGAACACCGGGGAGCTGTTTTTT. This codes for CASSASTNTGELFF.